The rows below give T cell receptor beta chains drawn from one sample of a study of blood T cell repertoires in COVID-19. Some clones are missing from TCRdb's copy, which holds only in-frame ones; the method was immunoSEQ multiplex PCR. The repertoire holds some 220,000 clones, with 60% to 85% as singletons. The sequencing sample was made of peripheral blood. The receptors were gathered from a woman in her 70s with acute or convalescent COVID-19. Each CDR3 is given with its conserved first and last residue. Fields, in order: J gene, CDR3 length, V gene, CDR3 protein.

TRBJ2-7,12,TRBV12-3/TRBV12-4,CASSWRNYEQYF
TRBJ2-2,13,TRBV5-1,CASSEPGTGELFF
TRBJ2-2,11,TRBV2,CASTEEGELFF
TRBJ2-2,17,TRBV13,CASSLGRPGGSGGELFF
TRBJ1-2,15,TRBV5-1,CASSLEGQGDYGYTF
TRBJ2-3,13,TRBV7-3,CASSLREGDTQYF
TRBJ1-5,15,TRBV6-5,CASGGTGKVNQPQHF
TRBJ1-2,12,TRBV19,CASRRGLSGYTF
TRBJ1-4,14,TRBV5-5,CASRLTVEGEKLFF
TRBJ2-3,15,TRBV18,CASSPGLVQTDTQYF
TRBJ1-1,13,TRBV6-5,CASSLRQNTEAFF
TRBJ2-3,14,TRBV5-4,CASSFGGALDTQYF
TRBJ1-2,13,TRBV19,CASRAGTGQGYTF
TRBJ2-1,16,TRBV11-2,CASSLLGLMTYNEQFF
TRBJ2-4,13,TRBV7-9,CASSLARLNIQYF
TRBJ1-5,14,TRBV18,CASSPAQINQPQHF
TRBJ2-1,16,TRBV24-1,CATSGVGGAISGGQFF
TRBJ1-3,15,TRBV3-1/TRBV3-2,CASSQVGTGGNTIYF
TRBJ2-2,21,TRBV24-1,CATSDTLRGTPKAANTGELFF
TRBJ2-6,18,TRBV9,CASSTRTGGVGGANVLTF
TRBJ1-2,15,TRBV5-1,CASSLGRTSNYGYTF
TRBJ1-5,15,TRBV2,CASSVPGTSNQPQHF
TRBJ2-2,13,TRBV7-8,CASNKGVTGELFF
TRBJ2-3,15,TRBV18,CASSRALMRADTQYF
TRBJ2-3,16,TRBV5-1,CASSLARTASTDTQYF
TRBJ1-6,12,TRBV7-9,CASSAGDSPLHF
TRBJ1-4,14,TRBV7-2,CASSSDRGNEKLFF
TRBJ2-2,17,TRBV7-2,CASSRSSGTTNTGELFF
TRBJ2-2,14,TRBV6-6,CASRPQGYTGELFF
TRBJ2-1,18,TRBV19,CASSSETSGESSYNEQFF
TRBJ1-1,17,TRBV5-1,CASSLVRDRWANTEAFF
TRBJ2-5,16,TRBV18,CASSPPSSTTEETQYF
TRBJ2-3,14,TRBV7-2,CASSFGGAADTQYF
TRBJ1-5,12,TRBV5-8,CASSLRSQPQHF
TRBJ2-5,17,TRBV10-3,CAISSGTSGGFGETQYF
TRBJ2-1,10,TRBV20-1,CSARGGEQFF
TRBJ1-1,13,TRBV6-6,CASNFGLGAGAFF
TRBJ1-6,14,TRBV20-1,CSASVQGANSPLHF
TRBJ2-1,14,TRBV24-1,CATSRVYPYNEQFF
TRBJ2-7,14,TRBV10-3,CAISLDSSPYEQYF
TRBJ1-1,15,TRBV9,CASSVEGILNTEAFF
TRBJ1-2,16,TRBV6-1,CASSEAGTGGDYGYTF
TRBJ1-5,12,TRBV30,CAWTSEGQPQHF
TRBJ2-5,15,TRBV24-1,CATSIAGAYQETQYF
TRBJ2-7,17,TRBV6-2/TRBV6-3,CASSDPGQGGSSYEQYF
TRBJ2-5,15,TRBV7-2,CASRQQASGGWTQYF
TRBJ2-4,13,TRBV7-2,CASSLDRKNIQYF
TRBJ2-2,17,TRBV6-4,CASSERGPGSNTGELFF
TRBJ2-1,16,TRBV2,CASKTSGGDSYNEQFF